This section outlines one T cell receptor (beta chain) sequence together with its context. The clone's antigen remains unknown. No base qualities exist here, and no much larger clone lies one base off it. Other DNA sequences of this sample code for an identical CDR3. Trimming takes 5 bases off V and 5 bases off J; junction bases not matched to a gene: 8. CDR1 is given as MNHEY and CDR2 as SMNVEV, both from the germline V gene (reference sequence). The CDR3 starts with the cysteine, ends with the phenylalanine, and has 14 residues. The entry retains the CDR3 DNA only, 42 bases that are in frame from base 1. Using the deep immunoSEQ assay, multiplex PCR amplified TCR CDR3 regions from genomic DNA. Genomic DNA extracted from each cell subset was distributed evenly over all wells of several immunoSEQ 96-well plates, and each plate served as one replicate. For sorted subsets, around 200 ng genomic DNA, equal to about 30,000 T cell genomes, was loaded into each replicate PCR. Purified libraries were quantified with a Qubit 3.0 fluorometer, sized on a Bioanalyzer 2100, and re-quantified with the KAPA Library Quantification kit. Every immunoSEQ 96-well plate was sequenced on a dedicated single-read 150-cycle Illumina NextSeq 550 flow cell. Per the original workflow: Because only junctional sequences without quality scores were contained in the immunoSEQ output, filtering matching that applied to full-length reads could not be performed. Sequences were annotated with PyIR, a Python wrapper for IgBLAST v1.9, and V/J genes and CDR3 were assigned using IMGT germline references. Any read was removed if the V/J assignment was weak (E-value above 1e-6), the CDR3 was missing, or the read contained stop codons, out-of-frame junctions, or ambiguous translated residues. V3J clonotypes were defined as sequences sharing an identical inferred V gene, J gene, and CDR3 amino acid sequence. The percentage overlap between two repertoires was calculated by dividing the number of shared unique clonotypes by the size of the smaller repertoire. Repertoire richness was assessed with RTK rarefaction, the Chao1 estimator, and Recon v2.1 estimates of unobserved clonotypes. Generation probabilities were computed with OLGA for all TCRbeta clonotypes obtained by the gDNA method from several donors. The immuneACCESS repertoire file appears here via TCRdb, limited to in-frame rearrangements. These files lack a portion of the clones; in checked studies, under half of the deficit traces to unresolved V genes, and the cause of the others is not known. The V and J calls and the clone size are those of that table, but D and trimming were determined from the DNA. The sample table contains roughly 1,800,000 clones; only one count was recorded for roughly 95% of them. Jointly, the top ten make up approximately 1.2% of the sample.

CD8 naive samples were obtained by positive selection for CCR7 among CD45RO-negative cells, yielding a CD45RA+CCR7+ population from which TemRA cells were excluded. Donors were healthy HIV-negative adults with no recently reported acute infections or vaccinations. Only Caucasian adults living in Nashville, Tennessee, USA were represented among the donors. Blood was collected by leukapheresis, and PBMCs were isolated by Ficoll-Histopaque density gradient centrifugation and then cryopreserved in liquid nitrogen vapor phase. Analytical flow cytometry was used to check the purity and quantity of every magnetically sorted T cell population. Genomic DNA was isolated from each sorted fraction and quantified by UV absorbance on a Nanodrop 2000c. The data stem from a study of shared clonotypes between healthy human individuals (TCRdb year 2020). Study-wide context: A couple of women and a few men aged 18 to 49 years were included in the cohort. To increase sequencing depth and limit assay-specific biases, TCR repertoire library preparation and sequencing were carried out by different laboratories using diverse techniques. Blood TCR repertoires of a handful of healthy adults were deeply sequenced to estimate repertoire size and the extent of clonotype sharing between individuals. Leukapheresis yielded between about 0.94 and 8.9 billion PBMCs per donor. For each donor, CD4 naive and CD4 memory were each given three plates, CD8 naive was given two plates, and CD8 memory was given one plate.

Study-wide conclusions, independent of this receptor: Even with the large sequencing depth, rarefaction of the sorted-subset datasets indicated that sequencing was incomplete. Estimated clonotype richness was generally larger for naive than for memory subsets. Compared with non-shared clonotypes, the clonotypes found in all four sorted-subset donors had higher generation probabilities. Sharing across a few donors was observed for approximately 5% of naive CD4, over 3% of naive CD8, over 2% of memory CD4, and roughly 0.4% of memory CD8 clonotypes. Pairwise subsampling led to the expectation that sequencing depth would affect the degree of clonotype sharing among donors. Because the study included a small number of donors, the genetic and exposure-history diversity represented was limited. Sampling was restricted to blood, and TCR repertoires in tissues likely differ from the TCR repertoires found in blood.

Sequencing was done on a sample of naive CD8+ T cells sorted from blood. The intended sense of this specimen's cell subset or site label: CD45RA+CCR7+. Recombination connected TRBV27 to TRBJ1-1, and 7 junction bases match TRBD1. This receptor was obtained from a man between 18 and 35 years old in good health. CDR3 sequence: CASSIQGGGTEAFF. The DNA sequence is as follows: TGTGCCAGCAGTATCCAAGGGGGCGGGACTGAAGCTTTCTTT.